This T cell receptor beta chain was captured in a study of response to subunit inactivated influenza vaccine. TCRdb redid the calling of the RT-PCR reads with MiXCR, one entry per CDR3 protein. The sample consists of approximately 500,000 distinct CDR3 sequences, approximately 15% of them appearing once. This clonotype was counted only a few times. The germline gene is not matched at one end of the junction; a read error may be the cause. The CDR3 runs 15 residues. Germline V gene sequence: CDR1 SGHDN, CDR2 FVKESK. Sequences were derived from PBMCs from blood, sampled about 13 days after vaccination. The sequence derives from a man in his forties or fifties who received an inactivated influenza vaccine. The chain has TRBV14 and TRBJ2-7; 7 positions match TRBD2. The CDR3 region has the DNA TGTGCCAGCAGCCCCATGTCGGGAGGCTCCAACGAGCAGTACTTC. This sequence encodes CASSPMSGGSNEQYF. Looking up the rest from reference TRBV14 and TRBJ2-7 gives the full variable domain: EAGVTQFPSHSVIEKGQTVTLRCDPISGHDNLYWYRRVMGKEIKFLLHFVKESKQDESGMPNNRFLAERTGGTYSTLKVQPAELEDSGVYFCASSPMSGGSNEQYFGPGTRLTVT.